This is a list of T cell receptor beta chains from one sample in a study of blood T cell repertoires in COVID-19. Sequencing used immunoSEQ multiplex PCR; TCRdb keeps in-frame clones, though not all of them. The sample carries hundreds of thousands of clones, approximately 92% recorded once. The sample consisted of PBMCs or T cells enriched from blood (not recorded which). These receptors originate from a man in his late teens or twenties who had recovered from COVID-19. CDR3s include the opening cysteine and the closing phenylalanine or tryptophan. D genes are given only for firm matches. Clone size is given for some rows only: seen once, a few or many times, or a class if the clone is expanded.

TRBV4-1	NA	14	NA	TRBJ1-2	CASSQVKGDYGYTF	TGCGCCAGCAGCCAAGTTAAAGGGGACTATGGCTACACCTTC
TRBV7-9	NA	13	NA	TRBJ1-1	CASSLVGVTEAFF	TGTGCCAGCAGCTTAGTCGGGGTTACTGAAGCTTTCTTT
TRBV24-1	NA	15	TRBD1	TRBJ1-2	CATSDSGQGGYGYTF	TGTGCCACCAGTGATTCCGGACAGGGTGGCTATGGCTACACCTTC
TRBV7-4	NA	16	TRBD1	TRBJ1-5	CASSASPTGGSQPQHF	TGTGCCAGCAGCGCCTCGCCTACAGGGGGCAGTCAGCCCCAGCATTTT
TRBV3-1/TRBV3-2	NA	13	NA	TRBJ2-7	CASSLGQSYEQYF	TGTGCCAGCAGCCTCGGACAGTCCTACGAGCAGTACTTC
TRBV10-1	NA	14	TRBD1	TRBJ2-7	CASSAGTASYEQYF	TGCGCCAGCAGCGCCGGGACAGCTTCCTACGAGCAGTACTTC
TRBV15	NA	15	NA	TRBJ2-5	CATSRDFRSVETQYF	TGTGCCACCAGCAGAGATTTTAGAAGTGTTGAGACCCAGTACTTC
TRBV11-3	NA	13	NA	TRBJ2-7	CASSFGVKGEQYF	TGTGCCAGCAGCTTCGGGGTAAAAGGCGAGCAGTACTTC
TRBV10-3	NA	14	NA	TRBJ1-2	CAISERQGSYGYTF	TGTGCCATCAGTGAACGTCAGGGGAGCTATGGCTACACCTTC
TRBV18	NA	15	NA	TRBJ2-5	CASSPRRAPGETQYF	TGTGCCAGCTCACCACGGCGGGCCCCGGGCGAGACCCAGTACTTC
TRBV10-2	NA	14	NA	TRBJ2-1	CASSVGGIDNEQFF	TGCGCCAGCAGTGTGGGCGGGATTGACAATGAGCAGTTCTTC
TRBV28	NA	13	NA	TRBJ2-2	CASSVGATGELFF	TGTGCCAGCAGTGTTGGGGCTACCGGGGAGCTGTTTTTT
TRBV29-1	NA	15	NA	TRBJ2-3	CSVHGLGGGTDTQYF	TGCAGCGTTCACGGGCTGGGGGGTGGCACAGATACGCAGTATTTT
TRBV7-2	once	13	NA	TRBJ2-3	CASSGRYTDTQYF	TGTGCCAGCAGCGGCCGTTACACAGATACGCAGTATTTT
TRBV5-1	once	14	TRBD1	TRBJ2-7	CASSKTGVDYEQYF	TGCGCCAGCAGCAAGACAGGGGTCGACTACGAGCAGTACTTC
TRBV9	NA	13	NA	TRBJ2-7	CASSVEGLGEQYF	TGTGCCAGCAGCGTAGAGGGGTTGGGGGAGCAGTACTTC
TRBV5-4	NA	12	NA	TRBJ1-1	CASSFRNTEAFF	TGTGCCAGCAGCTTCAGGAACACTGAAGCTTTCTTT
TRBV19	NA	12	NA	TRBJ1-5	CASYRAGQPQHF	TGTGCCAGTTACAGGGCGGGCCAGCCCCAGCATTTT
TRBV3-1/TRBV3-2	NA	15	NA	TRBJ1-6	CASSTTGASDSPLHF	TGTGCCAGCAGCACAACCGGAGCCTCCGATTCACCCCTCCACTTT
TRBV7-2	NA	15	TRBD1	TRBJ1-3	CASSLVTGTANTIYF	TGTGCCAGCAGCTTAGTGACAGGGACGGCAAACACCATATATTTT
TRBV2	NA	13	TRBD1	TRBJ1-1	CASIQGARTEAFF	TGTGCCAGCATTCAGGGGGCTCGGACTGAAGCTTTCTTT
TRBV19	NA	17	NA	TRBJ2-6	CASSIPMWQAGANVLTF	TGTGCCAGTAGTATCCCAATGTGGCAGGCCGGGGCCAACGTCCTGACTTTC
TRBV12-5	NA	19	TRBD2	TRBJ2-6	CASGLVRDGTRSGANVLTF	TGTGCTAGTGGTTTGGTACGTGACGGGACTAGGTCTGGGGCCAACGTCCTGACTTTC
TRBV28	NA	14	NA	TRBJ1-3	CASSFLDSGNTIYF	TGTGCCAGCAGTTTTTTAGACTCTGGAAACACCATATATTTT
TRBV20-1	once	14	NA	TRBJ2-3	CSASSGPSTDTQYF	TGCAGTGCTAGTAGCGGCCCTAGCACAGATACGCAGTATTTT
TRBV29-1	NA	15	NA	TRBJ1-3	CSVEGLGGTGNTIYF	TGCAGCGTTGAGGGGCTTGGGGGCACTGGAAACACCATATATTTT
TRBV7-3	NA	14	TRBD1	TRBJ1-1	CASRQGGLGTEAFF	TGTGCCAGCAGACAAGGGGGCTTGGGCACTGAAGCTTTCTTT
TRBV14	NA	16	NA	TRBJ1-6	CASSQGEPRVIAPLHF	TGTGCCAGCAGCCAAGGAGAACCCAGGGTGATTGCACCCCTCCACTTT
TRBV11-2	once	15	NA	TRBJ1-1	CASRSIQGRDTEAFF	TGTGCCAGCAGGTCGATTCAGGGTCGGGACACTGAAGCTTTCTTT
TRBV24-1	NA	13	TRBD1	TRBJ2-7	CATSAGQGYEQYF	TGTGCCACCAGTGCGGGACAGGGCTACGAGCAGTACTTC
TRBV27	NA	14	TRBD1	TRBJ2-7	CASSLKKTGDEQYF	TGTGCCAGCAGTCTCAAGAAGACAGGGGACGAGCAGTACTTC
TRBV29-1	NA	14	NA	TRBJ1-2	CSVEEGRGAKGYTF	TGCAGCGTTGAAGAGGGAAGGGGCGCGAAGGGCTACACCTTC
TRBV15	NA	14	TRBD1	TRBJ1-1	CATSRDRGETEAFF	TGTGCCACCAGCAGAGACAGGGGGGAAACTGAAGCTTTCTTT
TRBV19	NA	14	NA	TRBJ1-5	CASSIHGSNQPQHF	TGTGCCAGTAGTATCCACGGTAGCAATCAGCCCCAGCATTTT
TRBV18	NA	15	NA	TRBJ1-6	CASSPQGRIDSPLHF	TGTGCCAGCTCACCACAGGGGCGCATTGATTCACCCCTCCACTTT